The subject of this entry is one T cell receptor beta chain. Its target is unknown. The data originate from a study of cytomegalovirus exposure and HLA in healthy donors. Study findings and constraints: Reportedly, cytomegalovirus status was diagnosed with high sensitivity and specificity. Listed as cytomegalovirus-associated were 150 or so TCR beta chains.

The V gene lost 5 bases and the J gene lost 2 bases, with 15 bases spanning the gap. The germline CDR1 and CDR2 sequences are SGHRS and YFSETQ. This CDR3 is 15 amino acids long. Generated by immunoSEQ multiplex PCR, the TCRdb table keeps only in-frame clones and is missing some. The sample includes 90,000 to 100,000 clones, approximately 95% seen only once; the top ten take 1% to 1.4%. Sample: PBMCs. The chain links TRBV5-1 to TRBJ2-3; D possibly corresponds to TRBD2 (6 bases). The source of this sequence is a woman younger than 45 in good health and CMV-seropositive. CDR3 region: CASSRRSGDTDTQYF. Here the CDR3 DNA reads TGCGCCAGCAGTCGGAGGTCGGGAGACACAGATACGCAGTATTTT.